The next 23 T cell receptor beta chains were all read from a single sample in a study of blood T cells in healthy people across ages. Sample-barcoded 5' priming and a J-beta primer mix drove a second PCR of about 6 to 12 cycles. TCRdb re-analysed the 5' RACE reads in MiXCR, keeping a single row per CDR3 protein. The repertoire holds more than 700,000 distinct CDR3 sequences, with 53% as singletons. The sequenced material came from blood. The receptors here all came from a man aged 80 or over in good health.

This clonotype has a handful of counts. CDR3 bases: TGTGCCAGCAGCAAATTCGATGGCTACACCTTC. Amino acids: CASSKFDGYTF. The rearrangement uses TRBV21-1 and TRBJ1-2. TRBV21-1 is annotated as a pseudogene. This CDR3 is built from 11 residues.

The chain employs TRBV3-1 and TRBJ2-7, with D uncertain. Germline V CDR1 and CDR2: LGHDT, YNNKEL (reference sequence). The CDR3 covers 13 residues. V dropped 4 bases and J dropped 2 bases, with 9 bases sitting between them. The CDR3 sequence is CASSPATPYEQYF. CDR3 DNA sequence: TGTGCCAGCAGCCCCGCCACCCCCTACGAGCAGTACTTC.

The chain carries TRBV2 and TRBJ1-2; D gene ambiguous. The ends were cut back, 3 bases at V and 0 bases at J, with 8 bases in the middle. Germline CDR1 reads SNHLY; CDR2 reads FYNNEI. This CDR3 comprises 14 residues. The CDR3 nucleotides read TGTGCCAGCAGTGACAGGCCAGCTAACTATGGCTACACCTTC. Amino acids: CASSDRPANYGYTF.

CDR3 DNA sequence: TGTGCCAGCAGCTTTGGAATAGGGGGCGCCTCAACTAATGAAAAACTGTTTTTT. Translated: CASSFGIGGASTNEKLFF. The chain is built from TRBV5-6 and TRBJ1-4; TRBD1 agrees at 7 bases. With V trimmed by 2 bases and J by 0 bases, 10 bases remained unmatched. The CDR3 is 18 residues long. The germline gives CDR1 SGHDT, CDR2 YYEEEE. Looking up the rest from reference TRBV5-6 and TRBJ1-4 gives the full variable domain: DAGVTQSPTHLIKTRGQQVTLRCSPKSGHDTVSWYQQALGQGPQFIFQYYEEEERQRGNFPDRFSGHQFPNYSSELNVNALLLGDSALYLCASSFGIGGASTNEKLFFGSGTQLSVL.

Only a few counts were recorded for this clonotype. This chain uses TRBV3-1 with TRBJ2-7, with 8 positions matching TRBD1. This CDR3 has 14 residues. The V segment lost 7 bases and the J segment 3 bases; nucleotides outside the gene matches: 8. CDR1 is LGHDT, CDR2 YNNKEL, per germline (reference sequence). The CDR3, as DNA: TGTGCCAGCACCCGACAGGGGAAGGGCTACGAGCAGTACTTC. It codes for CASTRQGKGYEQYF.

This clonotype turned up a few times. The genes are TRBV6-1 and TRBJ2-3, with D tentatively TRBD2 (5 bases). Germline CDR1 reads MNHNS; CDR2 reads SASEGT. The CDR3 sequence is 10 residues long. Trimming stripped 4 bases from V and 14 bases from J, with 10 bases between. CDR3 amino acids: CASSGGDAYF. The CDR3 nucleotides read TGTGCCAGCAGTGGGGGAGACGCGTATTTT.

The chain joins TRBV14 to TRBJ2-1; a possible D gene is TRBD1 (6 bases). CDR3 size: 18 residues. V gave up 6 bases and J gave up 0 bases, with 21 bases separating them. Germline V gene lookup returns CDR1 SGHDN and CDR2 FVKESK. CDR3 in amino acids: CASRERGTRGSSYNEQFF. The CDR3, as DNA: TGTGCCAGCAGGGAGAGGGGAACCAGGGGAAGCTCCTACAATGAGCAGTTCTTC.

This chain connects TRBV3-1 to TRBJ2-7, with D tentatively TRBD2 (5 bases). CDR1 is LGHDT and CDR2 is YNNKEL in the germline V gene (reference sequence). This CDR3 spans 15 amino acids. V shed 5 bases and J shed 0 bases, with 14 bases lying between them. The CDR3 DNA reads TGTGCCAGCAGCTACATGGACTTAAGCTCCTACGAGCAGTACTTC. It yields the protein CASSYMDLSSYEQYF.

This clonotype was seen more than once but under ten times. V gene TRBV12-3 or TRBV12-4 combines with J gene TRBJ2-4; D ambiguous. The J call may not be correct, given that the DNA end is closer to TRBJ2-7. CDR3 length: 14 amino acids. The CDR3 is CASSLSQVPYEQYF. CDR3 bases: TGTGCCAGCAGTTTATCTCAGGTTCCCTACGAGCAGTACTTC.

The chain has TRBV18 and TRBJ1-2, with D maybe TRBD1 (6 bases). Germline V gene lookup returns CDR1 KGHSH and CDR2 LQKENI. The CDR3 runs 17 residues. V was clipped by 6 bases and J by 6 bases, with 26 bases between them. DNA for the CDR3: TGTGCCAGCTCCGGGGTGACAGGCCCCTTAACTTTTAATGGCTACACCTTC. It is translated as CASSGVTGPLTFNGYTF.

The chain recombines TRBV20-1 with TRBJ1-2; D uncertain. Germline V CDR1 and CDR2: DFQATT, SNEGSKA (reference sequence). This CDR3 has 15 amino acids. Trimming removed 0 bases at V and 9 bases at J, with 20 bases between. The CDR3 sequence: CSAREVGSAIWSYTF. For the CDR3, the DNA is TGCAGTGCTAGAGAGGTGGGGAGCGCAATATGGAGCTACACCTTC.

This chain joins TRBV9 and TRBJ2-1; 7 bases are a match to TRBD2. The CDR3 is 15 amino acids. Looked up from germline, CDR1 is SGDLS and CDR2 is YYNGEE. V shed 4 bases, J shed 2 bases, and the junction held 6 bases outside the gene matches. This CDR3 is CASSPSGGTYNEQFF. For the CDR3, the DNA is TGTGCCAGCAGCCCTAGCGGAGGGACCTACAATGAGCAGTTCTTC.

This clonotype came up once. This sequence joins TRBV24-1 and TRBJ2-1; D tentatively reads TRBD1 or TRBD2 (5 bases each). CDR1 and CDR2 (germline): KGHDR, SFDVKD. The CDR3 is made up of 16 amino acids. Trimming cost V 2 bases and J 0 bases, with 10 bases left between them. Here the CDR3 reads CATSDSWGSSYNEQFF. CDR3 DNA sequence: TGTGCCACCAGTGATTCATGGGGGAGCTCCTACAATGAGCAGTTCTTC.

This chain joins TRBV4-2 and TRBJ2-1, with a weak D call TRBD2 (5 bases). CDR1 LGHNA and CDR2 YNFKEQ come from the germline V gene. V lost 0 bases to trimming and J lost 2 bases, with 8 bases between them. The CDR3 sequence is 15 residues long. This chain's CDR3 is CASSQEIGTYNEQFF. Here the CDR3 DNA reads TGTGCCAGCAGCCAAGAGATCGGGACCTACAATGAGCAGTTCTTC.

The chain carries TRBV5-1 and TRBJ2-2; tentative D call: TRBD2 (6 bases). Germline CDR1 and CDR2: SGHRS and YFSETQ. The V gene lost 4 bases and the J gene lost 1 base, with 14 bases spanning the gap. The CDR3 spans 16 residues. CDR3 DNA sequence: TGCGCCAGCAGCGGAGGGGTTCTCTGGAACACCGGGGAGCTGTTTTTT. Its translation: CASSGGVLWNTGELFF.

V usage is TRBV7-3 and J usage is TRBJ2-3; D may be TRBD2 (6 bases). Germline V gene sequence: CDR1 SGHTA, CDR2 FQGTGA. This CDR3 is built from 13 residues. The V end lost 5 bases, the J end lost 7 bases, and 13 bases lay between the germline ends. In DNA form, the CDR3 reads TGTGCCAGCAGCCTCGCCCGGGGGAATACGCAGTATTTT. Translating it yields CASSLARGNTQYF. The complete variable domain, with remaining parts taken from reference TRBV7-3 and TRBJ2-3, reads GAGVSQTPSNKVTEKGKYVELRCDPISGHTALYWYRQSLGQGPEFLIYFQGTGAADDSGLPNDRFFAVRPEGSVSTLKIQRTERGDSAVYLCASSLARGNTQYFGPGTRLTVL.

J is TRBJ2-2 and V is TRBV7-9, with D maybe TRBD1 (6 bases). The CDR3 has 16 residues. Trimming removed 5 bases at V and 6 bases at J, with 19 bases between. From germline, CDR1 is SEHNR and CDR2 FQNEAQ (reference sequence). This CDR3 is CASSLKQGKRSGELFF. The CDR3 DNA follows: TGTGCCAGCAGCCTAAAACAGGGAAAGAGATCCGGGGAGCTGTTTTTT.

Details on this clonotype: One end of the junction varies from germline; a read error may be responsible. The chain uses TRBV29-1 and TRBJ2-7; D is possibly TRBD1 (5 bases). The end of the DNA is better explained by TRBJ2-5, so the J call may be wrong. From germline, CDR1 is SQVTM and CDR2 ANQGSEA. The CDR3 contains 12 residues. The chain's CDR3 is CIVHQGGETQYF. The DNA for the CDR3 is TGCATCGTTCATCAGGGTGGGGAGACCCAGTACTTC.

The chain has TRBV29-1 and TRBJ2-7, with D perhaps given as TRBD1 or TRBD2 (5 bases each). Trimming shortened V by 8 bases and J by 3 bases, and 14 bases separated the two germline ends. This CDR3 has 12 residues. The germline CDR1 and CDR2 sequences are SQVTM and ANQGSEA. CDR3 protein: CSFRRGLYEQYF. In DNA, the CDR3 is TGCAGCTTTCGCCGGGGCCTCTACGAGCAGTACTTC.

The chain's CDR3 is CAIMGAVDSYNEQFF. The CDR3 DNA follows: TGTGCCATCATGGGAGCGGTAGACTCCTACAATGAGCAGTTCTTC. The chain is built from TRBV10-3 and TRBJ2-1; tentative D call: TRBD2 (5 bases). The CDR3 loop spans 15 amino acids. Looked up from germline, CDR1 is ENHRY and CDR2 is SYGVKD. Trimming cost V 7 bases and J 0 bases, with 13 bases left between them.

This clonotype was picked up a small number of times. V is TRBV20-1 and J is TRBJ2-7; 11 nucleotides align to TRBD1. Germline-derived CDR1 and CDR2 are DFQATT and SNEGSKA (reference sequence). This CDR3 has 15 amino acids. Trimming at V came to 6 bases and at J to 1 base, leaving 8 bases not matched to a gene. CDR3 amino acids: CSAQAGTGGSYEQYF. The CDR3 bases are TGCAGTGCACAAGCCGGGACAGGGGGTTCCTACGAGCAGTACTTC.

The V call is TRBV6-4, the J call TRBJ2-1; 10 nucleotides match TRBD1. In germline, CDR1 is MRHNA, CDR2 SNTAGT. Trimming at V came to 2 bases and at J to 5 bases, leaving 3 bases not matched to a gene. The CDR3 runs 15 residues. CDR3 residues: CASSDGTGVNNEQFF. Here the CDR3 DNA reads TGTGCCAGCAGTGACGGGACAGGGGTAAACAATGAGCAGTTCTTC.

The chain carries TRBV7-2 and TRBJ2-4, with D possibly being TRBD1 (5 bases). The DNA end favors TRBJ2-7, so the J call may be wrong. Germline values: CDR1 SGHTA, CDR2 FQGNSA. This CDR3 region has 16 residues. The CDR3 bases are TGTGCCAGCAGCTCCAAGGGGCTTTGGGCCCTTTACGAGCAGTACTTC. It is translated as CASSSKGLWALYEQYF.